This is a list of T cell receptor beta chains from one sample in a study of T cell responses to AZD1222 COVID-19 vaccine. Method: immunoSEQ multiplex PCR; TCRdb's copy keeps in-frame clones and lacks some. This table holds tens of thousands of clones, about 88% found once. The material sequenced was peripheral blood, taken 28 days after the second AZD1222 dose. The receptors come from an adult who received the AZD1222 COVID-19 vaccine. CDR3s include the opening cysteine and the closing phenylalanine or tryptophan. Not all rows give a size; the values are once, few, many and, for expanded clones, a class.

V: TRBV14; length: 16; size: NA; J: TRBJ2-7; CDR3: CASSPSLAGGIYEQYF
V: TRBV6-5; length: 15; size: NA; J: TRBJ1-1; CDR3: CASSTRQGRGTEAFF
V: TRBV12-3/TRBV12-4; length: 12; size: NA; J: TRBJ2-7; CDR3: CASSYVRYEQYF
V: TRBV3-1/TRBV3-2; length: 14; size: NA; J: TRBJ2-1; CDR3: CASSLGQGYNEQFF
V: TRBV10-1; length: 11; size: NA; J: TRBJ1-2; CDR3: CASPPNYGYTF
V: TRBV6-2/TRBV6-3; length: 11; size: NA; J: TRBJ2-5; CDR3: CASSPEETQYF
V: TRBV9; length: 16; size: NA; J: TRBJ2-3; CDR3: CASSIKTVRVTDTQYF
V: TRBV2; length: 12; size: once; J: TRBJ2-7; CDR3: CASNLANYEQYF
V: TRBV6-1; length: 13; size: NA; J: TRBJ1-2; CDR3: CASSEVAGVGYTF
V: TRBV5-5; length: 16; size: NA; J: TRBJ1-5; CDR3: CASSLEVWQGNQPQHF
V: TRBV7-2; length: 16; size: NA; J: TRBJ2-5; CDR3: CASSLRLSGSSETQYF
V: TRBV3-1/TRBV3-2; length: 16; size: NA; J: TRBJ2-7; CDR3: CASSQDWGAGRYEQYF